The clone carrying this T cell receptor beta chain was seen many times. The antigen is unknown. This entry belongs to a study of human T cells and chemical hapten exposure. Study context: During the roughly 24-week study period, patients had diphenylcyclopropenone applied to the scalp every week.

The CDR3 loop spans 14 amino acids. Trimming removed 4 bases from V and 8 bases from J, with 18 bases in between. Germline V gene data show CDR1 as LGHDT and CDR2 as YNNKEL (reference sequence). TCRdb reanalysed the RACE reads using MiXCR and keeps one entry per CDR3 protein. This sample carries approximately 70,000 distinct CDR3 sequences, roughly 9.8% of them seen once, and the ten largest clones take 3.3%. Points from the study as a whole: Compared to controls, expanded TCRs made significantly more large clusters of similar CDR3s.

The sample's time point: patch test 1, 2 weeks after DPC sensitization. Treatment indicated: therapeutic diphenylcyclopropenone sensitization with weekly scalp DPC. Unfractionated whole blood served as the source for total RNA extraction. The rearrangement links TRBV3-1 to TRBJ2-7; a possible D gene is TRBD1 (5 bases). The sequence was obtained from a woman between 40 and 55 years old with alopecia areata. Some clones in this sample may be carry-over from other donors' samples. The starting material was whole blood, obtained in connection with sensitization to the hapten diphenylcyclopropenone (DPC). The DNA for the CDR3 is TGTGCCAGCAGCCCCTGGTCGGACCACAGGCAGCAGTACTTC. As protein: CASSPWSDHRQQYF.